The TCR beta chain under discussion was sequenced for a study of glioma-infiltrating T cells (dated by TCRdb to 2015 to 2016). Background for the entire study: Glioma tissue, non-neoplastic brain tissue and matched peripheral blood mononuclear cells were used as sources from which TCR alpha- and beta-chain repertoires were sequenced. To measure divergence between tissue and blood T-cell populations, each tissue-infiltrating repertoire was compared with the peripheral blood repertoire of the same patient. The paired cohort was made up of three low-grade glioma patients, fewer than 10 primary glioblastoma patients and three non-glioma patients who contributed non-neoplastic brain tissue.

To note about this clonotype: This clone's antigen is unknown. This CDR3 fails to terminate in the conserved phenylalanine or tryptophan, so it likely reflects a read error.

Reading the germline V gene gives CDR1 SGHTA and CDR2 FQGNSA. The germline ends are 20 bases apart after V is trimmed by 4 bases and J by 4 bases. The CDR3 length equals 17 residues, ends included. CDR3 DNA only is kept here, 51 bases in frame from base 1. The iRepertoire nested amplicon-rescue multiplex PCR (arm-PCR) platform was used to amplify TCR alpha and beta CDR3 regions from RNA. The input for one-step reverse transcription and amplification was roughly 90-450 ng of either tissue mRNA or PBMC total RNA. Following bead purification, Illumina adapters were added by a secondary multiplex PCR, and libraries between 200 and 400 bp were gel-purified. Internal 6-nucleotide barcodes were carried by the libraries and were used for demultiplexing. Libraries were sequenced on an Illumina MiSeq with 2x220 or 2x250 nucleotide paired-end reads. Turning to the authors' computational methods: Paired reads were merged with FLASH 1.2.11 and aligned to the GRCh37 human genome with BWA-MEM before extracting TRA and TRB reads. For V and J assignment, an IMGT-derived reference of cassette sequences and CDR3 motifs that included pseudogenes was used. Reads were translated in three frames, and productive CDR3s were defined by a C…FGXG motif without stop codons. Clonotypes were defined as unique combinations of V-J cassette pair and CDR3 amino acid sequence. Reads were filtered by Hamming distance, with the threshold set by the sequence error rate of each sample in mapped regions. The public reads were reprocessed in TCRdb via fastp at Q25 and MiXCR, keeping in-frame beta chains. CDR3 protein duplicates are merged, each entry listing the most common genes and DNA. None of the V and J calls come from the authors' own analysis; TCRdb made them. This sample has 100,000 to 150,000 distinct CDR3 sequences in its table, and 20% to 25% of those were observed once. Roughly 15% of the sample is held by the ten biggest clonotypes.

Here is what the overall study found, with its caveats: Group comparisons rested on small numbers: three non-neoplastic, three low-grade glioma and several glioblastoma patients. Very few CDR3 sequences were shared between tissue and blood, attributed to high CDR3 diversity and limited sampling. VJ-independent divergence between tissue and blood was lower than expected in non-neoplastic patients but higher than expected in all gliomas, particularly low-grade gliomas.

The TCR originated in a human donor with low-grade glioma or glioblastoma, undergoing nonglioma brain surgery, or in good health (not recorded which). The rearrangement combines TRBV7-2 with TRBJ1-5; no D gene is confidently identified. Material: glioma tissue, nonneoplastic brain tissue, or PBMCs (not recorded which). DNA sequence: TGTGCCAGCAGCTCGGATCCGGGCGGGTCTGGGAATCAGCCCCAGCATCTT. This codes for CASSSDPGGSGNQPQHL.